The sequence of this T cell receptor beta chain was determined in a study of shared clonotypes between healthy human individuals. For this clone: Its antigen is unknown. A read error may produce the germline difference seen at one junction end.

Study-level results: It was only blood that was sampled, and tissue repertoires likely differ. Generally, estimated richness proved larger in naive subsets than it did in memory subsets.

Only in-frame clones appear in the TCRdb table, and some are missing; sequencing was by immunoSEQ multiplex PCR. The sample has 550,000 to 600,000 clones; roughly 98% are singletons. The CDR3 length is 15 residues. CDR1 SSHAT and CDR2 FNYEAQ come from the germline V gene (reference sequence). Only CD45RO-negative cells positively selected for CCR7 counted as naive CD8 cells, so terminally differentiated effector memory CD45RA+ cells were excluded. The chain links TRBV7-7 to TRBJ2-5, with 7 bases lining up with TRBD2. The sample was naive CD8+ T cells sorted from blood. The TCR comes from a young man in good health. The CDR3 DNA is TGTGCTAGCAGCTTCGCAGCGACGGGAGGAGAGACCCAGTACTTC. Its translation is CASSFAATGGETQYF.